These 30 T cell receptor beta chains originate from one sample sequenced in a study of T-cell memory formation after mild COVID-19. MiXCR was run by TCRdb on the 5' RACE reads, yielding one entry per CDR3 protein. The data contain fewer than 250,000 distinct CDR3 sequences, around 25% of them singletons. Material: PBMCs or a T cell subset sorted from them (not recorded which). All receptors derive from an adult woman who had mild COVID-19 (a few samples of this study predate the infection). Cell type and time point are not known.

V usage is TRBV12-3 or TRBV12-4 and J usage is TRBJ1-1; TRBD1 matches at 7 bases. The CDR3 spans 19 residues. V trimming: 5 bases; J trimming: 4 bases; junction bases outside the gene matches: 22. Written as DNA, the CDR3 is TGTGCCAGCAGTACAAGACAGGGATGGGAACGAGTTGCGAGCACTGAAGCTTTCTTT. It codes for CASSTRQGWERVASTEAFF.

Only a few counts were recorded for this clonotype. The CDR3 loop reads CASSQVGSYNEQFF. For the CDR3, the DNA is TGTGCCAGCAGCCAGGTGGGGTCCTACAATGAGCAGTTCTTC. The rearrangement links TRBV3-1 to TRBJ2-1; D not resolved. Germline V gene sequence: CDR1 LGHDT, CDR2 YNNKEL (reference sequence). This CDR3 region has 14 residues. The V gene lost 3 bases and the J gene lost 1 base, with 7 bases spanning the gap.

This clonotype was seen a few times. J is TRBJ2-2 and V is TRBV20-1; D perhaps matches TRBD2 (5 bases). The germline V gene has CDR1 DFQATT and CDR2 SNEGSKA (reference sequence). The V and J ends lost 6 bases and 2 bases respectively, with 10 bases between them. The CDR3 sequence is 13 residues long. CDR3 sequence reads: CSADFGNTGELFF. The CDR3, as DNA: TGCAGTGCGGACTTCGGAAACACCGGGGAGCTGTTTTTT.

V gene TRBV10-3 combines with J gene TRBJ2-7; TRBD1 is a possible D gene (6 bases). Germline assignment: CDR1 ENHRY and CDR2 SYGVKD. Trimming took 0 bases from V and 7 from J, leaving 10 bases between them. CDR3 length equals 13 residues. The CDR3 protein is CAISESGQREQYF. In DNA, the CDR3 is TGTGCCATCAGTGAGTCGGGACAAAGGGAGCAGTACTTC.

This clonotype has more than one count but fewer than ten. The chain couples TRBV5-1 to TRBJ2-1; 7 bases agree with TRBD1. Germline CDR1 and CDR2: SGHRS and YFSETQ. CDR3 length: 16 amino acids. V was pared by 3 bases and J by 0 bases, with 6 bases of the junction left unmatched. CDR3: CASSSGQPTSYNEQFF. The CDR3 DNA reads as TGCGCCAGCAGCTCGGGACAGCCCACCTCCTACAATGAGCAGTTCTTC.

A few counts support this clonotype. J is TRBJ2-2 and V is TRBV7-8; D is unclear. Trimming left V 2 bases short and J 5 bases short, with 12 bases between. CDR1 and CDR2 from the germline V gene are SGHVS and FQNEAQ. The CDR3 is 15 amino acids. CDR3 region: CASSLMQALTGELFF. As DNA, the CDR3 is TGTGCCAGCAGCTTAATGCAGGCGCTAACCGGGGAGCTGTTTTTT.

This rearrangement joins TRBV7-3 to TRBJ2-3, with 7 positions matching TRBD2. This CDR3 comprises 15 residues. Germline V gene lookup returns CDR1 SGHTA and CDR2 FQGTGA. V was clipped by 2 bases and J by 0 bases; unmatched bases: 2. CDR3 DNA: TGTGCCAGCAGCTTATCTAGCGGAAGCACAGATACGCAGTATTTT. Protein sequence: CASSLSSGSTDTQYF.

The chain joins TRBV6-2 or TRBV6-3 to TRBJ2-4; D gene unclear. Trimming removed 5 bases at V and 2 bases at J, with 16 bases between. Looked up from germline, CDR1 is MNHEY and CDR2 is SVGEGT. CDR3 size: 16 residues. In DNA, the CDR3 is TGTGCCAGCAGTCTCCTACTTGGGTCTACCAAAAACATTCAGTACTTC. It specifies CASSLLLGSTKNIQYF.

For the CDR3, the DNA is TGCAGCTCAAGTATGAACACTGAAGCTTTCTTT. It encodes CSSSMNTEAFF. V usage is TRBV29-1 and J usage is TRBJ1-1; no firm D call. Germline CDR1 is SQVTM and CDR2 is ANQGSEA. The CDR3 loop spans 11 amino acids. V was cut by 8 bases and J by 0 bases, with 7 bases left in between. The whole variable domain, remainder taken from reference TRBV29-1 and TRBJ1-1, is SAVISQKPSRDICQRGTSLTIQCQVDSQVTMMFWYRQQPGQSLTLIATANQGSEATYESGFVIDKFPISRPNLTFSTLTVSNMSPEDSSIYLCSSSMNTEAFFGQGTRLTVV.

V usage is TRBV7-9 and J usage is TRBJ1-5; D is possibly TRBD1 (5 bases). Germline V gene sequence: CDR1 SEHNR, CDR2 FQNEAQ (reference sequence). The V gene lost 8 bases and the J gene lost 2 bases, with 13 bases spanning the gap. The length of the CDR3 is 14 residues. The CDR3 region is CASGGGDGNQPQHF. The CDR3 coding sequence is TGTGCCAGCGGGGGTGGGGACGGCAATCAGCCCCAGCATTTT.

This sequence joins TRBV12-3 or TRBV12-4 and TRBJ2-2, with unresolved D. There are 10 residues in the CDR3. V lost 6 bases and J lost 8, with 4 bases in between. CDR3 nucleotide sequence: TGTGCCAGCAGCCAAGGGGAGCTGTTTTTT. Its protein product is CASSQGELFF.

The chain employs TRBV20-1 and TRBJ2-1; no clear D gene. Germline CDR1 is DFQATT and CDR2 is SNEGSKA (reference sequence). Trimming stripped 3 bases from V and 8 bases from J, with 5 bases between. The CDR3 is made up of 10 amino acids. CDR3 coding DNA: TGCAGTGCTAGTACGGATGAGCAGTTCTTC. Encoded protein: CSASTDEQFF.

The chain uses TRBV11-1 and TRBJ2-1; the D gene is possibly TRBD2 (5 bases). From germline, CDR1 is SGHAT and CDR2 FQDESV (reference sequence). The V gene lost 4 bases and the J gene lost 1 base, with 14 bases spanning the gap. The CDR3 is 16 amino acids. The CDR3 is CASSSYHSASYNEQFF. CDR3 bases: TGTGCCAGCAGCTCTTACCATAGCGCATCCTACAATGAGCAGTTCTTC. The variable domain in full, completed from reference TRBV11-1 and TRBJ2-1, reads EAEVAQSPRYKITEKSQAVAFWCDPISGHATLYWYRQILGQGPELLVQFQDESVVDDSQLPKDRFSAERLKGVDSTLKIQPAELGDSAMYLCASSSYHSASYNEQFFGPGTRLTVL.

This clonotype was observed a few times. CDR3 in DNA: TGTGCCACCAGCAGATTGGATGATTGGGGAGAGACCCAGTACTTC. As protein: CATSRLDDWGETQYF. The chain recombines TRBV15 with TRBJ2-5; D is ambiguous. This CDR3 contains 15 residues. The germline CDR1 and CDR2 sequences are LNHNV and YYDKDF (reference sequence). V lost 2 bases and J 4 bases, leaving 14 bases between the germline ends.

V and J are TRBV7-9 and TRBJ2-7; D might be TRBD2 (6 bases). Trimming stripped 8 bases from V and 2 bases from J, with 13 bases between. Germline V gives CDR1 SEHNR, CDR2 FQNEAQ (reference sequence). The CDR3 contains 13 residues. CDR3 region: CASGGQSPYEQYF. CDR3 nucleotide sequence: TGTGCCAGCGGAGGGCAGAGTCCCTACGAGCAGTACTTC.

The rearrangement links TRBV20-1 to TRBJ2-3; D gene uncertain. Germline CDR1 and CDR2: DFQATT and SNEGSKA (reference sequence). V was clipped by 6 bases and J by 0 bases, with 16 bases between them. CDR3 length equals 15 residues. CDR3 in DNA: TGCAGTGCACCCCGAGCCAGAAGGAGCACAGATACGCAGTATTTT. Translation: CSAPRARRSTDTQYF.

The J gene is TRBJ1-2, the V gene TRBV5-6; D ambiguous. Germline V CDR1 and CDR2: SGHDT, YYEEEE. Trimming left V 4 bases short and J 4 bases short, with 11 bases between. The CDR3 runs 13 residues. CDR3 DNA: TGTGCCAGCAGCCCGGACCGGGCCTATGGCTACACCTTC. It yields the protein CASSPDRAYGYTF. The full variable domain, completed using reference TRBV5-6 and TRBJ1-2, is DAGVTQSPTHLIKTRGQQVTLRCSPKSGHDTVSWYQQALGQGPQFIFQYYEEEERQRGNFPDRFSGHQFPNYSSELNVNALLLGDSALYLCASSPDRAYGYTFGSGTRLTVV.

DNA for the CDR3: TGTGCCAGCAGTGAATATCCACACACAGGGGGTAGGAATGAGCAGTTCTTC. Translated: CASSEYPHTGGRNEQFF. The V and J genes are TRBV25-1 and TRBJ2-1; the match to TRBD1 covers 8 bases. Germline V lookup: CDR1 MGHDK, CDR2 SYGVNS. V was clipped by 0 bases and J by 7 bases; unmatched bases: 11. This CDR3 is 17 amino acids long. Filled out from reference TRBV25-1 and TRBJ2-1, the complete variable domain reads EADIYQTPRYLVIGTGKKITLECSQTMGHDKMYWYQQDPGMELHLIHYSYGVNSTEKGDLSSESTVSRIRTEHFPLTLESARPSHTSQYLCASSEYPHTGGRNEQFFGPGTRLTVL.

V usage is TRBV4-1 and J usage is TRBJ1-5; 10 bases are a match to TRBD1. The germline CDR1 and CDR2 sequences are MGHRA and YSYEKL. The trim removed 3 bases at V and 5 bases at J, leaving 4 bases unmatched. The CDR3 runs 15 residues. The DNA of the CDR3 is TGCGCCAGCAGCCAGGATGGACAGGGGGATCAGCCCCAGCATTTT. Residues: CASSQDGQGDQPQHF.

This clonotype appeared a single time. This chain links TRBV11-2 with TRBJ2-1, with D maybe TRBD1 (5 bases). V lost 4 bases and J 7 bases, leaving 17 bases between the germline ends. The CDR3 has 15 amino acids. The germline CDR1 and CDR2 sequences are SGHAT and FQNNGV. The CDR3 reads CASSSNQGALNEQFF. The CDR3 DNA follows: TGTGCCAGCAGCTCCAATCAGGGTGCATTAAATGAGCAGTTCTTC.

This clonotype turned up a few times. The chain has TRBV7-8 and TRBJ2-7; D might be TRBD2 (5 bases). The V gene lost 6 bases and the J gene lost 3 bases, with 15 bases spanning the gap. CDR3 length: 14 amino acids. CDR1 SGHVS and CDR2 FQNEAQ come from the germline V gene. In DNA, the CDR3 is TGTGCCAGCAGTCCAGAGGGCAAAATCTACGAGCAGTACTTC. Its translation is CASSPEGKIYEQYF.

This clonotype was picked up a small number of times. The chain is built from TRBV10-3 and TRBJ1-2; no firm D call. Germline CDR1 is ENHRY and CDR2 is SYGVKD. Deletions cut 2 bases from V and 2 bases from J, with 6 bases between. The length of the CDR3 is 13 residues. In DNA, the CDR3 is TGTGCCATCAGTGAGACAGCGAACTATGGCTACACCTTC. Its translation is CAISETANYGYTF.

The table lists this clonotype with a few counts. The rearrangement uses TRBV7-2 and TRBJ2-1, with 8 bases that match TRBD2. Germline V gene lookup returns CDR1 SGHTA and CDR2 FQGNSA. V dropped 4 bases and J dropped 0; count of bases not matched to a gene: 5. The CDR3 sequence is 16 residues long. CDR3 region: CASSWTGTSSYNEQFF. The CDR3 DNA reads TGTGCCAGCAGCTGGACCGGGACTAGCTCCTACAATGAGCAGTTCTTC.

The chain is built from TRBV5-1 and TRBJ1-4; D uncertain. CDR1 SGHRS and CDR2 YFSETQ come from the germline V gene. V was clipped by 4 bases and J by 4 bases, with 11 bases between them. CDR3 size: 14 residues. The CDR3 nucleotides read TGCGCCAGCAGCGTACACGCGGATAATGAAAAACTGTTTTTT. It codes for CASSVHADNEKLFF.

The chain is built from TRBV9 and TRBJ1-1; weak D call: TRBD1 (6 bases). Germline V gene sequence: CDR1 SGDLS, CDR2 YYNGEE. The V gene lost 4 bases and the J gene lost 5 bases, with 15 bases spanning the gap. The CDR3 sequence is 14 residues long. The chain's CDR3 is CASSYLGAVTEAFF. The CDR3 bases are TGTGCCAGCAGCTATCTGGGGGCAGTTACTGAAGCTTTCTTT.

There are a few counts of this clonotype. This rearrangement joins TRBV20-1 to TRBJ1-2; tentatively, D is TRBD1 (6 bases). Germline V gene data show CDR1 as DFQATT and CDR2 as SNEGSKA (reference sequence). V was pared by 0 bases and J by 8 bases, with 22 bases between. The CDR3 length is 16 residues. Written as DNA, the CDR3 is TGCAGTGCTAGAGATCACGCCAGGGGCGTTCGTCGAGGCTACACCTTC. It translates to CSARDHARGVRRGYTF.

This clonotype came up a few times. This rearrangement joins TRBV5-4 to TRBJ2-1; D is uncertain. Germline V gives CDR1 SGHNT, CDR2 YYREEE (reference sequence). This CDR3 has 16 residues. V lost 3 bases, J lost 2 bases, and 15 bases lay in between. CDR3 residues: CASSSPTLSPYNEQFF. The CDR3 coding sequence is TGTGCCAGCAGCTCCCCTACCCTGAGCCCCTACAATGAGCAGTTCTTC.

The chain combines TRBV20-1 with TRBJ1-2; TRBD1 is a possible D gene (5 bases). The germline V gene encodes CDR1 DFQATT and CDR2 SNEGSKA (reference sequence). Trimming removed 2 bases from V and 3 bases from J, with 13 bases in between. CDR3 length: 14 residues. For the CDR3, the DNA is TGCAGTGCTAGATACAAGGGGTACGACTATGGCTACACCTTC. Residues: CSARYKGYDYGYTF.

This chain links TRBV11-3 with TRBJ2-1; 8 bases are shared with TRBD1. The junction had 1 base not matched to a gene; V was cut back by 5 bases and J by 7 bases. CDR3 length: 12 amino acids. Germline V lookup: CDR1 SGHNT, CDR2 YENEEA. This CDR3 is CASSRTGNEQFF. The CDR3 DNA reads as TGTGCCAGCAGCCGGACAGGGAATGAGCAGTTCTTC.

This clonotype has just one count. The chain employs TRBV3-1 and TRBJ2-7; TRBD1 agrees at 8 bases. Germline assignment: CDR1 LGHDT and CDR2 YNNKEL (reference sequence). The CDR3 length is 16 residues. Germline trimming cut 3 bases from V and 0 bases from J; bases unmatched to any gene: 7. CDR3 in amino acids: CASSQPRDRISYEQYF. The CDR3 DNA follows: TGTGCCAGCAGCCAGCCCCGGGACAGGATCTCCTACGAGCAGTACTTC.